The T cell receptor (beta chain) under discussion was sequenced for a study of spatial heterogeneity in lung cancer. Study as a whole: As counted in raw reads, each unique TCR and UMI combination appeared more than ten times on average.

Indicated time point: sample taken at primary tumor resection. Whole RNA, isolated from tumor, nontumor lung or frozen PBMC, was sequenced without prior sorting. A distinct unique molecular identifier was carried by each TCR cDNA molecule. TCRdb itself ran the 5' RACE reads through MiXCR, one entry per CDR3 protein. Of about 4,800 distinct CDR3 sequences listed, around 17% were seen once; the top ten hold over 5.5%. The J segment lost 0 bases and the V segment lost 4 bases, leaving 8 bases of the junction unmatched. The length of the CDR3 is 19 residues. Germline V CDR1 and CDR2: SGHNT, YYREEE (reference sequence).

The sequencing here drew on PBMCs, taken at surgery. This clonotype was obtained from a male donor with early-stage non-small cell lung cancer. The rearrangement links TRBV5-4 to TRBJ2-2; 14 positions match TRBD2. The DNA of the CDR3 is TGTGCCAGCAGCCCGACTGGACTAGCGGGGGGTACGAACACCGGGGAGCTGTTTTTT. The encoded protein is CASSPTGLAGGTNTGELFF.